This is a list of T cell receptor beta chains from one sample in a study of beta chain features in type 1 diabetes. Assay used: immunoSEQ multiplex PCR; TCRdb lists only in-frame clones, some missing. The sample lists 500,000 to 650,000 clones, about an eighth occurring once. Sequencing was performed on naive CD4+ T cells from blood. The receptors stem from a man aged 25 to 40 with type 1 diabetes. Both conserved end residues are part of each CDR3. The order of the fields is CDR3 protein, CDR3 DNA, D gene, V gene, J gene, clone size. D genes are given only for firm matches. Size is stated for part of the rows, as once, few or many counts, or as a class when the clone is expanded.

cdr3_aa: CSVGQDTQYF
cdr3_nt: TGCAGCGTTGGCCAGGATACGCAGTATTTT
d_call: -
v_call: TRBV29-1
j_call: TRBJ2-3
clone_size: few

cdr3_aa: CASSPSDGELFF
cdr3_nt: TGTGCCAGCAGTCCCAGCGACGGGGAGCTGTTTTTT
d_call: -
v_call: TRBV9
j_call: TRBJ2-2
clone_size: -

cdr3_aa: CASSSPSGLQETQYF
cdr3_nt: TGCGCCAGCAGCTCACCGTCGGGGCTACAAGAGACCCAGTACTTC
d_call: -
v_call: TRBV5-1
j_call: TRBJ2-5
clone_size: -

cdr3_aa: CASRPTGTLRSPLHF
cdr3_nt: TGCGCCAGCAGACCTACGGGGACCCTTCGTTCACCCCTCCACTTT
d_call: -
v_call: TRBV4-1
j_call: TRBJ1-6
clone_size: few

cdr3_aa: CASSFGTSNQPQHF
cdr3_nt: TGTGCCAGCAGCTTTGGGACCTCTAATCAGCCCCAGCATTTT
d_call: -
v_call: TRBV7-2
j_call: TRBJ1-5
clone_size: -

cdr3_aa: CASSPDRAETQYF
cdr3_nt: TGTGCCAGCTCACCCGACAGGGCCGAGACCCAGTACTTC
d_call: TRBD1
v_call: TRBV18
j_call: TRBJ2-5
clone_size: -

cdr3_aa: CASRFGAIAEAFF
cdr3_nt: TGTGCCAGCAGGTTCGGGGCCATTGCTGAAGCTTTCTTT
d_call: -
v_call: TRBV5-6
j_call: TRBJ1-1
clone_size: few

cdr3_aa: CASSSPGSKGNTIYF
cdr3_nt: TGTGCCAGCAGTAGCCCCGGCTCGAAGGGAAACACCATATATTTT
d_call: -
v_call: TRBV6-5
j_call: TRBJ1-3
clone_size: few

cdr3_aa: CASSPAGVGFEQYF
cdr3_nt: TGTGCCAGCAGCCCCGCAGGGGTGGGGTTCGAGCAGTACTTC
d_call: -
v_call: TRBV7-9
j_call: TRBJ2-7
clone_size: few

cdr3_aa: CASSFNVPDYEQFF
cdr3_nt: TGCGCCAGCAGCTTTAACGTCCCGGACTATGAGCAGTTCTTC
d_call: -
v_call: TRBV5-1
j_call: TRBJ2-1
clone_size: few

cdr3_aa: CASSLVGTSTSYNEQFF
cdr3_nt: TGTGCCAGCAGCTTGGTTGGGACTAGCACGTCCTACAATGAGCAGTTCTTC
d_call: TRBD2
v_call: TRBV5-6
j_call: TRBJ2-1
clone_size: -

cdr3_aa: CASSPAPRSGANVLTF
cdr3_nt: TGTGCCAGCAGCCCAGCCCCCAGGTCTGGGGCCAACGTCCTGACTTTC
d_call: -
v_call: TRBV14
j_call: TRBJ2-6
clone_size: few

cdr3_aa: CASSFQQGASETQYF
cdr3_nt: TGTGCCAGCAGCTTCCAACAGGGGGCGAGCGAGACCCAGTACTTC
d_call: TRBD1
v_call: TRBV7-2
j_call: TRBJ2-5
clone_size: -

cdr3_aa: CASSVQGRANYGYTF
cdr3_nt: TGTGCCAGCAGCGTTCAGGGGAGGGCCAACTATGGCTACACCTTC
d_call: -
v_call: TRBV9
j_call: TRBJ1-2
clone_size: -

cdr3_aa: CASSLSALAATYEQYF
cdr3_nt: TGTGCCAGCAGTTTATCGGCACTAGCGGCAACCTACGAGCAGTACTTC
d_call: TRBD2
v_call: TRBV27
j_call: TRBJ2-7
clone_size: -

cdr3_aa: CASSLRGQGNEKLFF
cdr3_nt: TGTGCCAGCAGCTTGCGGGGACAGGGAAATGAAAAACTGTTTTTT
d_call: TRBD1
v_call: TRBV5-6
j_call: TRBJ1-4
clone_size: -

cdr3_aa: CASSLGGGGEQFF
cdr3_nt: TGCGCCAGCAGTCTTGGAGGGGGCGGTGAGCAGTTCTTC
d_call: -
v_call: TRBV4-3
j_call: TRBJ2-1
clone_size: few

cdr3_aa: CSVGGSWNEQFF
cdr3_nt: TGCAGCGTTGGAGGTAGTTGGAATGAGCAGTTCTTC
d_call: -
v_call: TRBV29-1
j_call: TRBJ2-1
clone_size: -